The entry below gives a single TCR beta chain sequence along with its context. Its antigen is not known. The sample originates from a study of cytomegalovirus exposure and HLA in healthy donors. Overall study findings and caveats: Prior analysis indicated that the majority of TCR beta V segments exhibited productivity approximately 90% or approximately 30% of the time. Of the V segments, some could not be distinguished, including TRBV6-2 and TRBV6-3, and were excluded.

Germline values: CDR1 MNHEY, CDR2 SMNVEV (reference sequence). CDR3 size: 16 residues. The V gene end was trimmed by 10 bases and the J gene end by 5 bases; junction bases not matched to a gene: 17. Vbeta (60) and Jbeta (13) primers were used in the PCR. As originally analysed: There were some 87 million unique TCR beta chains by a later count, and 8.5 million to 14 million of them were shared. Generated by immunoSEQ multiplex PCR, the TCRdb table keeps only in-frame clones and is missing some. The V and J calls and clone size are taken from that table; D and trimming were inferred from the DNA. The sample data list around 140,000 clones.

The chain recombines TRBV27 with TRBJ2-1; 7 bases match TRBD2. This clonotype originated in a woman between 35 and 50 years old in good health and CMV-seronegative. Sequencing used PBMCs. Written as DNA, the CDR3 is TGTGCCACCGTCCGGAGCGGGGTGCCCGAGAACAATGAGCAGTTCTTC. The encoded protein is CATVRSGVPENNEQFF.